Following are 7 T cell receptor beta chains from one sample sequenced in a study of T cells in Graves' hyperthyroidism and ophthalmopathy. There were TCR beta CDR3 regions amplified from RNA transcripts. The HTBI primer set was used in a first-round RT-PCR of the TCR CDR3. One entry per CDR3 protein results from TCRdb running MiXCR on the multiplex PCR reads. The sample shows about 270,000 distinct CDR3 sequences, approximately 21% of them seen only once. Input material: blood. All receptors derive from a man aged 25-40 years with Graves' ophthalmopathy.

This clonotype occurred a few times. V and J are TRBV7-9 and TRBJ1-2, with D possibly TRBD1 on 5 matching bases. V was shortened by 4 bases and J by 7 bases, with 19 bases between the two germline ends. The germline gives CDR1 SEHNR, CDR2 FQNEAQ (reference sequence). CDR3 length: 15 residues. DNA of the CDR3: TGTGCCAGCAGCTCCAGAACTCAGGGTTGGTCTGGCTACACCTTC. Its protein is CASSSRTQGWSGYTF.

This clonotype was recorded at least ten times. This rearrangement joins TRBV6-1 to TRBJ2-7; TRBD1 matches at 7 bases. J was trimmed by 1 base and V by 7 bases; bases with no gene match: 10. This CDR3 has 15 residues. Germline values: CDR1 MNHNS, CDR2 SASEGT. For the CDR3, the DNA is TGTGCCAGCACCCTAAACAGGGGTGCATCCTACGAGCAGTACTTC. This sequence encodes CASTLNRGASYEQYF.

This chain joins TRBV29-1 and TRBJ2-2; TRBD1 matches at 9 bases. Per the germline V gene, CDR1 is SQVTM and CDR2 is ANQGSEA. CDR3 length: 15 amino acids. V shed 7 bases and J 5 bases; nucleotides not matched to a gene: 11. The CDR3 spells CSAYARGQGTGELFF. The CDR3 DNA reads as TGCAGCGCCTACGCCCGGGGACAGGGAACCGGGGAGCTGTTTTTT.

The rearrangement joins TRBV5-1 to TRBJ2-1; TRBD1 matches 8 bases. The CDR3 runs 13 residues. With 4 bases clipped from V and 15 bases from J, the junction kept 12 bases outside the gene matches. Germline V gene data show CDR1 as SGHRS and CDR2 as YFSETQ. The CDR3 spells CASSANDRGLWFF. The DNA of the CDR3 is TGCGCCAGCAGCGCCAACGACAGGGGCCTCTGGTTCTTC.

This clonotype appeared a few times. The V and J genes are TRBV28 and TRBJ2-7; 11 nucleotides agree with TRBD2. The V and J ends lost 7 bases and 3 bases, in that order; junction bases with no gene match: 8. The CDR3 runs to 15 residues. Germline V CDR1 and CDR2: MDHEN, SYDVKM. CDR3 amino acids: CASTVGTSGIYEQYF. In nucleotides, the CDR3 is TGTGCCAGCACCGTAGGGACTAGCGGCATCTACGAGCAGTACTTC.

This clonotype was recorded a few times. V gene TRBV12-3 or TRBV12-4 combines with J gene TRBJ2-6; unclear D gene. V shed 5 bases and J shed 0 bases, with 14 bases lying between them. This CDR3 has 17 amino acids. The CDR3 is CASSPLGSLSGANVLTF. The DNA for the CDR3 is TGTGCCAGCAGTCCCCTTGGCAGCCTCTCTGGGGCCAACGTCCTGACTTTC.

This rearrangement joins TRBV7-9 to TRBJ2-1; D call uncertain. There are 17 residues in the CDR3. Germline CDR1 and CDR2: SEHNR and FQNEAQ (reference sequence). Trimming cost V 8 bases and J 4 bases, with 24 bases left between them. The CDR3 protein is CASGEANPDARYNEQFF. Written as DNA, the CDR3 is TGTGCCAGCGGAGAAGCGAACCCTGATGCACGGTACAATGAGCAGTTCTTC.